Below are 20 T cell receptor beta chains sequenced from a single sample in a study of human T cells and chemical hapten exposure. This sample's time point: patch test 3, about 24 weeks after DPC sensitization. Treatment reported: therapeutic diphenylcyclopropenone sensitization with weekly scalp DPC. TCRdb reprocessed the RACE reads with MiXCR, giving one entry per CDR3 protein. The table has roughly 200,000 distinct CDR3 sequences, 24% seen once. The sequenced sample was whole blood, obtained in connection with sensitization to the hapten diphenylcyclopropenone (DPC). These receptors came from a woman aged 40 to 50 with alopecia areata. Some clones in this sample may be carry-over from other donors' samples.

This clonotype was seen only a few times. The chain carries TRBV29-1 and TRBJ2-3, with 9 bases fitting TRBD2. Germline assignment: CDR1 SQVTM and CDR2 ANQGSEA. Losses at the gene ends were 7 bases for V and 4 bases for J; bases not matched to a gene: 15. CDR3 length equals 16 residues. This CDR3 reads CSAVLQLAGKADTQYF. For the CDR3, the DNA is TGCAGCGCAGTCCTCCAACTAGCGGGCAAAGCAGATACGCAGTATTTT.

The chain couples TRBV24-1 to TRBJ1-5; 7 positions match TRBD1. The CDR3 contains 13 residues. Looked up from germline, CDR1 is KGHDR and CDR2 is SFDVKD. V lost 4 bases and J lost 7; bases outside the gene matches: 3. The CDR3 DNA reads TGTGCCACCAGTGACGGACAGGTACAGCCCCAGCATTTT. Amino acids: CATSDGQVQPQHF.

The chain is built from TRBV20-1 and TRBJ1-5; D possibly corresponds to TRBD1 (6 bases). V was cut by 3 bases and J by 5 bases, with 11 bases left in between. Germline V gene lookup returns CDR1 DFQATT and CDR2 SNEGSKA (reference sequence). This CDR3 has 13 residues. CDR3 amino acids: CSAREEGDQPQHF. CDR3 DNA sequence: TGCAGTGCTAGGGAGGAGGGGGATCAGCCCCAGCATTTT.

This chain connects TRBV4-2 to TRBJ2-7, with TRBD2 as a possible D gene (6 bases). The CDR3 contains 16 residues. V lost 5 bases to trimming and J lost 1 base, with 18 bases between them. Germline-derived CDR1 and CDR2 are LGHNA and YNFKEQ. For the CDR3, the DNA is TGTGCCAGCAGCAAGGGCGGGGACGGACCATCCTACGAGCAGTACTTC. Encoded protein: CASSKGGDGPSYEQYF.

The V call is TRBV5-1, the J call TRBJ2-3; TRBD1 or TRBD2 may be the D gene (5 bases each). Germline-derived CDR1 and CDR2 are SGHRS and YFSETQ. Between the trimmed V and J ends, which lost 5 bases and 4 bases, there was a span of 11 bases. This CDR3 has 13 amino acids. CDR3 region: CASSEGSADTQYF. The CDR3 DNA reads as TGCGCCAGCAGTGAGGGGAGCGCAGATACGCAGTATTTT.

The table lists this clonotype with many counts. The chain joins TRBV28 to TRBJ1-4; D is undetermined. Germline-derived CDR1 and CDR2 are MDHEN and SYDVKM. The CDR3 has 15 amino acids. V was pared by 6 bases and J by 8 bases, with 19 bases between. The DNA for the CDR3 is TGTGCCAGCAGAACCCTCCATCTCGGAGGGGAAAAACTGTTTTTT. Translation gives CASRTLHLGGEKLFF.

This chain links TRBV7-2 with TRBJ2-1; TRBD2 aligns across 12 bases. The V segment lost 5 bases and the J segment 0 bases; nucleotides outside the gene matches: 8. This CDR3 has 18 amino acids. Germline values: CDR1 SGHTA, CDR2 FQGNSA. The CDR3 nucleotides are TGTGCCAGCAGCCCATACGGACTAGCGGGGAGCTCCTACAATGAGCAGTTCTTC. Its translation is CASSPYGLAGSSYNEQFF.

This clonotype was detected a few times. The chain links TRBV5-5 to TRBJ2-5; possible D gene TRBD1, 5 bases. Between the trimmed V and J ends, which lost 3 bases and 2 bases, there was a span of 14 bases. CDR3 length: 15 amino acids. The germline V gene has CDR1 SGHKS and CDR2 YYEKEE (reference sequence). This CDR3 reads CASSSWRQPQETQYF. In nucleotides, the CDR3 is TGTGCCAGCAGCTCCTGGAGACAGCCTCAAGAGACCCAGTACTTC.

This clonotype has more than one count but fewer than ten. The chain links TRBV12-3 or TRBV12-4 to TRBJ1-1; D uncertain. The CDR3 extends over 11 amino acids. V lost 6 bases and J 1 base, leaving 3 bases between the germline ends. The chain's CDR3 is CASSTNTEAFF. CDR3 in DNA: TGTGCCAGCAGCACGAACACTGAAGCTTTCTTT.

The chain couples TRBV7-8 to TRBJ2-1; D not certain. This CDR3 region has 11 residues. Germline V lookup: CDR1 SGHVS, CDR2 FQNEAQ. The V gene lost 3 bases and the J gene lost 8 bases, with 5 bases spanning the gap. CDR3: CASSFIDEQFF. Here the CDR3 DNA reads TGTGCCAGCAGCTTTATCGATGAGCAGTTCTTC.

CDR3 nucleotides: TGTGCCAGCACTCAGCAGGGGGGCGCAGATACGCAGTATTTT. Amino acid sequence: CASTQQGGADTQYF. The rearrangement uses TRBV6-5 and TRBJ2-3; D might be TRBD1 (7 bases). With 7 bases removed from V and 4 bases from J, the gap between germline ends came to 15 bases. Germline V gives CDR1 MNHEY, CDR2 SVGAGI. CDR3 length: 14 residues.

This clonotype was observed many times. CDR3 sequence reads: CASRILGTASNQPQHF. DNA of the CDR3: TGTGCCAGTAGGATTCTAGGGACAGCTTCCAATCAGCCCCAGCATTTT. The J gene is TRBJ1-5, the V gene TRBV19, with 7 bases that match TRBD1. The CDR3 runs 16 residues. J lost 3 bases, V lost 6 bases, and 11 bases had no gene match. The germline V gene encodes CDR1 LNHDA and CDR2 SQIVND (reference sequence).

This clonotype has more than one count but fewer than ten. The rearrangement joins TRBV7-2 to TRBJ1-1; 11 bases map to TRBD1. CDR1 is SGHTA, CDR2 FQGNSA, per germline. The CDR3 has 17 residues. Losses at the gene ends were 3 bases for V and 1 base for J; bases not matched to a gene: 7. Here the CDR3 DNA reads TGTGCCAGCAGCTTGTCTGGGACAGGGGGACCGAACACTGAAGCTTTCTTT. Translation gives CASSLSGTGGPNTEAFF.

This clonotype was picked up many times. The rearrangement uses TRBV29-1 and TRBJ2-4; D gene unclear. Per the germline V gene, CDR1 is SQVTM and CDR2 is ANQGSEA. CDR3 size: 12 residues. V lost 1 base to trimming and J lost 8 bases, with 9 bases between them. CDR3 protein: CSVEGAQDIQYF. Here the CDR3 DNA reads TGCAGCGTTGAAGGCGCTCAGGACATTCAGTACTTC. Complete variable domain (other parts from reference TRBV29-1 and TRBJ2-4): SAVISQKPSRDICQRGTSLTIQCQVDSQVTMMFWYRQQPGQSLTLIATANQGSEATYESGFVIDKFPISRPNLTFSTLTVSNMSPEDSSIYLCSVEGAQDIQYFGAGTRLSVL.

This clonotype occurred a few times. The chain has TRBV7-9 and TRBJ2-3; TRBD2 matches at 11 bases. CDR3 length: 14 amino acids. From germline, CDR1 is SEHNR and CDR2 FQNEAQ (reference sequence). The ends lost 9 bases at V and 1 base at J; junction bases unmatched: 3. The CDR3 is CASLLAGGTDTQYF. The CDR3 bases are TGTGCCAGTCTACTAGCGGGGGGCACAGATACGCAGTATTTT.

The gene calls are TRBV7-8 and TRBJ2-7; no clear D. The CDR3 is 13 residues long. Trimming took off 5 bases at V and 7 bases at J, with 15 bases between the two ends. Looked up from germline, CDR1 is SGHVS and CDR2 is FQNEAQ. CDR3: CASSGDAWGEQYF. CDR3 in DNA: TGTGCCAGCAGCGGTGATGCCTGGGGTGAGCAGTACTTC.

CDR3 in DNA: TGTGCCAGCAGTGAAGCGCTCCCTGGACAGGCCCTGAGGGACGAGCAGTACTTC. This codes for CASSEALPGQALRDEQYF. J is TRBJ2-7 and V is TRBV2; the match to TRBD1 covers 7 bases. This CDR3 is 18 amino acids long. Trimming took 0 bases from V and 5 from J; bases not matched to a gene: 16. In germline, CDR1 is SNHLY, CDR2 FYNNEI.

This clonotype has more than one count but fewer than ten. The rearrangement joins TRBV28 to TRBJ2-2, with TRBD1 identical over 9 bases. This CDR3 is built from 15 residues. In germline, CDR1 is MDHEN, CDR2 SYDVKM. V dropped 4 bases and J dropped 4; count of bases not matched to a gene: 4. The DNA for the CDR3 is TGTGCCAGCAGTTCGACGGGACAGGGCACCGGGGAGCTGTTTTTT. As protein: CASSSTGQGTGELFF.

The rearrangement links TRBV4-2 to TRBJ1-5, with D unclear. The CDR3 has 15 residues. Germline values: CDR1 LGHNA, CDR2 YNFKEQ. Trimming took 0 bases from V and 5 from J, leaving 11 bases between them. This chain's CDR3 is CASSQEKVSDQPQHF. CDR3 coding DNA: TGTGCCAGCAGCCAAGAAAAAGTTTCCGATCAGCCCCAGCATTTT.

The chain combines TRBV15 with TRBJ2-3; TRBD2 aligns across 8 bases. CDR3 length: 14 residues. The germline V gene encodes CDR1 LNHNV and CDR2 YYDKDF (reference sequence). Trimming at V came to 7 bases and at J to 4 bases, leaving 7 bases not matched to a gene. The CDR3 sequence: CATKREWGPDTQYF. The CDR3, as DNA: TGTGCCACCAAGCGGGAGTGGGGCCCAGATACGCAGTATTTT.